A single sample gave rise to the 26 T cell receptor beta chains below, sequenced in a study of OX40 agonist ivuxolimab in advanced cancers. Generated by immunoSEQ multiplex PCR, the TCRdb table keeps only in-frame clones and is missing some. The table includes about 30,000 clones, almost 85% detected once. This specimen was CD4+ or CD8+ T cells sorted from blood, taken in a trial of the OX40 agonist ivuxolimab. The receptor set was obtained from an adult with an advanced solid tumor such as melanoma, head and neck, liver or kidney cancer.

This chain connects TRBV15 to TRBJ2-7, with 9 positions matching TRBD2. This CDR3 has 15 amino acids. V lost 2 bases to trimming and J lost 5 bases; unmatched junction nucleotides: 7. Looked up from germline, CDR1 is LNHNV and CDR2 is YYDKDF (reference sequence). The CDR3 nucleotides are TGTGCCACCAGCAGACTAGCGGGACGCTCTGACGAGCAGTACTTC. Protein product: CATSRLAGRSDEQYF.

This clone ranks as medium-sized. The chain carries TRBV27 and TRBJ2-6; D unclear. Germline values: CDR1 MNHEY, CDR2 SMNVEV (reference sequence). Trimming removed 0 bases at V and 3 bases at J, with 15 bases between. There are 18 residues in the CDR3. The CDR3 nucleotides are TGTGCCAGCAGTTTATCCGACACGGGCTGGGGTGGGGCCAACGTCCTGACTTTC. Translating gives CASSLSDTGWGGANVLTF.

The chain links TRBV5-4 to TRBJ2-7; tentative D call: TRBD1 (6 bases). The CDR3 loop spans 16 amino acids. Germline V gene sequence: CDR1 SGHNT, CDR2 YYREEE (reference sequence). Trimming removed 0 bases from V and 1 base from J, with 14 bases in between. The CDR3 DNA reads as TGTGCCAGCAGCTTGGCAGGGGCGATGTATTCCTACGAGCAGTACTTC. This sequence encodes CASSLAGAMYSYEQYF.

This clone was observed once. CDR3 DNA: TGTGCCTGGAGGGGACTGCAGCGGACCTATGAAGAGACCCAGTACTTC. This sequence encodes CAWRGLQRTYEETQYF. The chain combines TRBV30 with TRBJ2-5; TRBD2 might be the D (6 bases). Per germline, CDR1 GTSNPN and CDR2 SVGIG (reference sequence). With 3 bases removed from V and 3 bases from J, the gap between germline ends came to 20 bases. The CDR3 is 16 residues long.

The V and J genes are TRBV9 and TRBJ2-5; no firm D call. CDR1 and CDR2 from the germline V gene are SGDLS and YYNGEE. The CDR3 covers 12 residues. With 1 base removed from V and 3 bases from J, the gap between germline ends came to 4 bases. The CDR3 region is CASSVNEETQYF. CDR3 nucleotides: TGTGCCAGCAGCGTAAACGAAGAGACCCAGTACTTC.

This chain connects TRBV28 to TRBJ1-5, with D hard to call. Germline V gene data show CDR1 as MDHEN and CDR2 as SYDVKM. V lost 1 base and J 0 bases, leaving 4 bases between the germline ends. The CDR3 is made up of 14 amino acids. CDR3 sequence: CASSLYVSNQPQHF. The CDR3 nucleotides are TGTGCCAGCAGTTTATACGTTAGCAATCAGCCCCAGCATTTT.

The chain recombines TRBV6-1 with TRBJ2-7; D tentatively fits TRBD1 or TRBD2 (5 bases each). This CDR3 is built from 13 residues. Germline CDR1 reads MNHNS; CDR2 reads SASEGT. Trimming took off 6 bases at V and 4 bases at J, with 13 bases between the two ends. The CDR3: CASSLGVQYEQYF. CDR3 DNA sequence: TGTGCCAGCAGCCTGGGGGTACAGTACGAGCAGTACTTC.

The chain employs TRBV25-1 and TRBJ1-2; D is uncertain. Germline V CDR1 and CDR2: MGHDK, SYGVNS. This CDR3 contains 13 residues. V dropped 3 bases and J dropped 3 bases, with 8 bases sitting between them. The CDR3 DNA reads as TGTGCCAGCAGTGAGACAACCCACTATGGCTACACCTTC. Translation: CASSETTHYGYTF.

V is TRBV9 and J is TRBJ2-1; TRBD2 matches 13 bases. There are 15 residues in the CDR3. Germline CDR1 is SGDLS and CDR2 is YYNGEE. V lost 6 bases to trimming and J lost 10 bases; unmatched junction nucleotides: 10. CDR3 sequence (DNA): TGTGCCAGCACCTTAGGGACTAGCGGGGCCAAGGAGCAGTTCTTC. The encoded protein is CASTLGTSGAKEQFF.

The chain combines TRBV20-1 with TRBJ1-1; no clear D. CDR1 and CDR2 from the germline V gene are DFQATT and SNEGSKA (reference sequence). Trimming left V 4 bases short and J 11 bases short, with 14 bases between. The CDR3 totals 11 residues. CDR3 region: CSATPASLAFF. The CDR3 nucleotides are TGCAGTGCTACCCCGGCTAGTTTGGCTTTCTTT.

The chain employs TRBV7-9 and TRBJ2-4; TRBD1 is a possible D gene (5 bases). Germline values: CDR1 SEHNR, CDR2 FQNEAQ (reference sequence). CDR3 length: 15 residues. The germline V and J ends were trimmed by 1 base and 3 bases, with 10 bases remaining between them. As DNA, the CDR3 is TGTGCCAGCAGCTTAGAGGGGTTTGACAAAAACATTCAGTACTTC. Protein sequence: CASSLEGFDKNIQYF.

The chain is built from TRBV6-6 and TRBJ2-1, with D tentatively TRBD2 (6 bases). The CDR3 has 15 amino acids. Germline lookup yields CDR1 MNHNY and CDR2 SVGAGI (reference sequence). V shed 6 bases and J shed 2 bases, with 14 bases lying between them. In DNA form, the CDR3 reads TGTGCCAGCAGCTTGGCCGGGGAGGCCTACAATGAGCAGTTCTTC. Translation gives CASSLAGEAYNEQFF.

This clone showed up just once. V is TRBV28 and J is TRBJ2-5, with D perhaps TRBD2 (6 bases). Germline CDR1 reads MDHEN; CDR2 reads SYDVKM. CDR3 length equals 15 residues. Trimming removed 6 bases from V and 0 bases from J, with 14 bases in between. For the CDR3, the DNA is TGTGCCAGCAGCGCGGGGAGGCGGGACCAAGAGACCCAGTACTTC. This gives the protein CASSAGRRDQETQYF.

This sequence joins TRBV9 and TRBJ2-2, with D maybe TRBD1 (5 bases). The CDR3 loop spans 17 amino acids. CDR1 and CDR2 (germline): SGDLS, YYNGEE. The V and J ends lost 0 bases and 4 bases respectively, with 16 bases between them. CDR3 in amino acids: CASSVASDTSGTGELFF. The CDR3 nucleotides read TGTGCCAGCAGCGTAGCTTCGGACACCTCGGGCACCGGGGAGCTGTTTTTT. The entire variable domain, with the rest obtained from reference TRBV9 and TRBJ2-2, is as follows: DSGVTQTPKHLITATGQRVTLRCSPRSGDLSVYWYQQSLDQGLQFLIQYYNGEERAKGNILERFSAQQFPDLHSELNLSSLELGDSALYFCASSVASDTSGTGELFFGEGSRLTVL.

V usage is TRBV30 and J usage is TRBJ2-1, with D possibly matching TRBD2 (7 bases). V shed 1 base and J shed 3 bases, with 16 bases lying between them. This CDR3 contains 16 residues. From germline, CDR1 is GTSNPN and CDR2 SVGIG (reference sequence). The CDR3 coding sequence is TGTGCCTGGAGTGCCAGGGGTCGGGACTACTACAATGAGCAGTTCTTC. Its translation: CAWSARGRDYYNEQFF.

The sample holds a few counts of this clone. The chain combines TRBV1 with TRBJ1-5. TRBV1 has pseudogene status. CDR3 length equals 17 residues. Here the CDR3 DNA reads TGCACCAGCAGCCAAGGGGACTGCTGGACCCCCAATCAGCCCCAGCATTTT. Amino acids: CTSSQGDCWTPNQPQHF.

This sequence joins TRBV4-1 and TRBJ2-1; TRBD1 matches at 7 bases. The CDR3 totals 18 residues. J lost 2 bases, V lost 0 bases, and 10 bases had no gene match. Germline V lookup: CDR1 MGHRA, CDR2 YSYEKL. CDR3 DNA sequence: TGCGCCAGCAGCCAAGATCCTTTCCGGCAGGGGGCCTACAATGAGCAGTTCTTC. The encoded protein is CASSQDPFRQGAYNEQFF.

The chain recombines TRBV30 with TRBJ2-2, with 8 bases lining up with TRBD1. The germline CDR1 and CDR2 sequences are GTSNPN and SVGIG (reference sequence). The ends lost 4 bases at V and 5 bases at J; junction bases unmatched: 9. CDR3 length: 15 residues. This CDR3 reads CAWKARTGYTGELFF. The CDR3 region has the DNA TGTGCCTGGAAGGCTAGGACAGGGTATACCGGGGAGCTGTTTTTT.

This clone was recorded only once. The J gene is TRBJ2-7, the V gene TRBV29-1, with 8 bases aligning to TRBD1. Germline V gives CDR1 SQVTM, CDR2 ANQGSEA. CDR3 length: 12 amino acids. V lost 7 bases and J lost 2; bases outside the gene matches: 4. As DNA, the CDR3 is TGCAGCGCTACACAGGGGGCCTACGAGCAGTACTTC. This translates into CSATQGAYEQYF.

The V gene is TRBV10-3, the J gene TRBJ2-7, with D tentatively TRBD2 (6 bases). V dropped 5 bases and J dropped 0 bases, with 14 bases sitting between them. The CDR3 runs to 15 residues. CDR1 ENHRY and CDR2 SYGVKD come from the germline V gene. The CDR3 sequence is CAISQGTSSSYEQYF. Written as DNA, the CDR3 is TGTGCCATCAGTCAAGGGACTTCGAGCTCCTACGAGCAGTACTTC.

The chain uses TRBV10-2 and TRBJ2-1, with 7 bases that match TRBD2. CDR3 length: 12 residues. Unmatched junction bases numbered 2, after V lost 6 bases and J lost 6 bases. Germline-derived CDR1 and CDR2 are WSHSY and SAAADI. CDR3 in DNA: TGCGCCAGCAGGTGGGGGGGCAATGAGCAGTTCTTC. Encoded protein: CASRWGGNEQFF.

Here the CDR3 reads CASSVGQDYEQYF. The CDR3 bases are TGTGCCAGCAGCGTAGGGCAGGACTACGAGCAGTACTTC. V is TRBV9 and J is TRBJ2-7; no reliable D call. Trimming shortened V by 0 bases and J by 3 bases, and 7 bases separated the two germline ends. CDR3 size: 13 residues. Germline CDR1 and CDR2: SGDLS and YYNGEE. The full variable domain, in which reference TRBV9 and TRBJ2-7 provide the parts outside the CDR3, is DSGVTQTPKHLITATGQRVTLRCSPRSGDLSVYWYQQSLDQGLQFLIQYYNGEERAKGNILERFSAQQFPDLHSELNLSSLELGDSALYFCASSVGQDYEQYFGPGTRLTVT.

The chain joins TRBV11-2 to TRBJ2-7; D is uncertain. This CDR3 is built from 12 residues. Trimming removed 1 base from V and 6 bases from J, with 7 bases in between. The germline CDR1 and CDR2 sequences are SGHAT and FQNNGV. Here the CDR3 reads CASSLGRIEQYF. CDR3 nucleotides: TGTGCCAGCAGCTTAGGCAGGATCGAGCAGTACTTC.

The chain uses TRBV13 and TRBJ1-1; the match to TRBD1 covers 9 bases. V was pared by 5 bases and J by 8 bases, with 9 bases of the junction left unmatched. The CDR3 length is 14 residues. Per germline, CDR1 PRHDT and CDR2 FYEKMQ (reference sequence). CDR3 region: CASSHAEDRGEAFF. CDR3 DNA: TGTGCCAGCAGCCATGCCGAGGACAGGGGCGAAGCTTTCTTT.

This clone was recorded only once. V is TRBV11-2 and J is TRBJ2-7, with 10 bases aligning to TRBD1. Germline lookup yields CDR1 SGHAT and CDR2 FQNNGV. The CDR3 has 15 amino acids. V lost 5 bases and J lost 4; bases outside the gene matches: 8. CDR3: CASSARDRGSYEQYF. CDR3 sequence (DNA): TGTGCCAGCAGCGCCCGGGACAGGGGATCGTACGAGCAGTACTTC.

V gene TRBV7-2 combines with J gene TRBJ2-6; 10 bases match TRBD1. Trimming took 4 bases from V and 0 from J; bases not matched to a gene: 6. Germline CDR1 and CDR2: SGHTA and FQGNSA. CDR3 length equals 18 residues. The DNA of the CDR3 is TGTGCCAGCAGCTCGACAGGGGGCGCAATCTCTGGGGCCAACGTCCTGACTTTC. It specifies CASSSTGGAISGANVLTF.